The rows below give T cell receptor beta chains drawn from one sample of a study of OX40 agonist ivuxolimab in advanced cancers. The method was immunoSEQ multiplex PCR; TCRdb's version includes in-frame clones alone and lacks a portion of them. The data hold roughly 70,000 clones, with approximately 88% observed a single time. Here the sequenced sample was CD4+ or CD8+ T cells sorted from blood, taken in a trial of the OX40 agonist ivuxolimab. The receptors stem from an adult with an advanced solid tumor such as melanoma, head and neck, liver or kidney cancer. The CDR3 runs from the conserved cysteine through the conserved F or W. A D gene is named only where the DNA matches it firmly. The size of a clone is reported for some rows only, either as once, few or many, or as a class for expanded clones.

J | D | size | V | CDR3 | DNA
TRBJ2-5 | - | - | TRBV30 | CAWSVRLAPETQYF | TGTGCCTGGAGTGTACGGCTAGCGCCAGAGACCCAGTACTTC
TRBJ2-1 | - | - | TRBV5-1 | CASSRSENWDEQFF | TGCGCCAGCAGCCGCTCGGAGAACTGGGATGAGCAGTTCTTC
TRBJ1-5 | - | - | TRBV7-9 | CASSLVAGGNQPQHF | TGTGCCAGCAGCTTAGTTGCTGGGGGCAATCAGCCCCAGCATTTT
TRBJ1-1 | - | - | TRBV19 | CASSIQGAAEAFF | TGTGCCAGTAGTATACAGGGTGCAGCTGAAGCTTTCTTT
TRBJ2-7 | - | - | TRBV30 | CAWSPWGQGEQYF | TGTGCCTGGAGTCCGTGGGGTCAAGGCGAGCAGTACTTC
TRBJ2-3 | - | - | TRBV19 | CASSISTLDADTQYF | TGTGCCAGTAGTATCTCCACGCTGGACGCAGATACGCAGTATTTT
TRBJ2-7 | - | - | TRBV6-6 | CASADWIDGYEQYF | TGTGCCAGCGCTGACTGGATTGACGGCTACGAGCAGTACTTC
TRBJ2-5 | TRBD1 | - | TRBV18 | CASSPRTGAILGDQYF | TGTGCCAGCTCCCCCCGGACAGGGGCGATTCTAGGGGACCAGTACTTC
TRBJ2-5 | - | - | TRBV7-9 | CASSYGLGETQYF | TGTGCCAGCAGCTATGGACTCGGAGAGACCCAGTACTTC
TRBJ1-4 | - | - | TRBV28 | CASSPPVATNEKLFF | TGTGCCAGCAGTCCCCCCGTGGCAACTAATGAAAAACTGTTTTTT
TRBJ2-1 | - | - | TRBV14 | CASSQVAGSLYNEQFF | TGTGCCAGCAGCCAAGTGGCAGGCTCGCTATACAATGAGCAGTTCTTC
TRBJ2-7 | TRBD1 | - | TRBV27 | CASRLQGELIDEQYF | TGTGCCAGCAGACTACAGGGGGAGCTAATAGACGAGCAGTACTTC
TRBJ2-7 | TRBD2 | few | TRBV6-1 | CASRDRTSGSQYF | TGTGCCAGCAGGGATCGGACTAGCGGGAGTCAGTACTTC
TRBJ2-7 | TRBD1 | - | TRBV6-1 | CASRTGQGGSYEQYF | TGTGCCAGCAGGACAGGACAGGGGGGATCCTACGAGCAGTACTTC
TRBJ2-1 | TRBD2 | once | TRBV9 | CASSATSAYNEQFF | TGTGCCAGCAGCGCGACTAGCGCCTACAATGAGCAGTTCTTC
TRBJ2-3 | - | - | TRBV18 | CASSPSGGTDTQYF | TGTGCCAGCTCACCGTCAGGGGGGACAGATACGCAGTATTTT
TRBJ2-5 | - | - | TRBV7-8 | CASSVGVGQETQYF | TGTGCCAGCAGCGTCGGTGTGGGCCAAGAGACCCAGTACTTC
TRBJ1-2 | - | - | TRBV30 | CAWSGDSRGYTF | TGTGCCTGGAGTGGAGACAGTCGTGGCTACACCTTC
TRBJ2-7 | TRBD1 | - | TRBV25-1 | CASSLSTGIEQYF | TGTGCCAGCAGTCTATCGACAGGGATCGAGCAGTACTTC
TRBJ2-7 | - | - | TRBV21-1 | CASRFTGRGTYEQYF | TGTGCCAGCAGGTTTACGGGACGAGGGACCTACGAGCAGTACTTC
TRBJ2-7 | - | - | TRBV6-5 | CASRRLVSSNEQYF | TGTGCCAGCAGACGACTAGTGTCTTCGAACGAGCAGTACTTC
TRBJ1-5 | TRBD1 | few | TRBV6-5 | CASSPGQDDQPQHF | TGTGCCAGCAGTCCGGGACAGGATGATCAGCCCCAGCATTTT